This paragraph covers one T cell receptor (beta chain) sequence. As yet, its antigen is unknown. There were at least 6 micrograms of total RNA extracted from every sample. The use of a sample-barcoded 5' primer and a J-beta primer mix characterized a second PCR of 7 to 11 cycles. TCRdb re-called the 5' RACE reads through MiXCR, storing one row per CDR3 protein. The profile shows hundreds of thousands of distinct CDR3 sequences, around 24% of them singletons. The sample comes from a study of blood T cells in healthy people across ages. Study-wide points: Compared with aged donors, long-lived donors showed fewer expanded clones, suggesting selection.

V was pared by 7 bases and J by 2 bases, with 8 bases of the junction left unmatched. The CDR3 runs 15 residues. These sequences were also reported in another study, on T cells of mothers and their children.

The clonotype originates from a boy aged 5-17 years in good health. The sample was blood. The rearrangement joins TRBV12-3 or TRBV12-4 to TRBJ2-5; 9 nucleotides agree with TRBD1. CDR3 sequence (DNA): TGTGCCAGCATCAGCGGGACAGGGCGTCAAGAGACCCAGTACTTC. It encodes CASISGTGRQETQYF.